This T cell receptor beta chain was identified during a study of CD8+CD57+ T cells in acquired aplastic anemia. Background on the study: Sorted CD4+ plus CD8+ cells gave DNA averaging roughly 3 ug. Whole-study results and caveats: For CD8+ Simpson's diversity, patients and controls showed no significant difference.

Previously, flow cytometry had revealed CD8+CD57+ cell expansion in the patients chosen for sequencing. This CDR3 contains 14 residues. V dropped 4 bases and J dropped 6 bases, with 13 bases sitting between them. Genomic DNA provided the template from which TCR beta VDJ and CDR3 profiles were obtained. TCRdb reprocessed the reads with MiXCR, giving one entry per CDR3 protein. This sample has under 200,000 distinct CDR3 sequences, with about two thirds found just once. With regard to this clonotype: The target antigen is unknown.

This clonotype originated in a human donor with aplastic anemia. Sequenced sample: sorted CD4+, CD8+, or CD8+CD57+ T cells (not recorded which) from PBMCs. The chain couples TRBV12-3 or TRBV12-4 to TRBJ2-1; a possible D gene is TRBD1 (5 bases). This CDR3 is CASSSDIAINEQFF. CDR3 coding DNA: TGTGCCAGCAGTTCGGACATCGCTATCAATGAGCAGTTCTTC.